This record looks at one T cell receptor beta chain sequence and its context. Antigen specificity is unknown. A junction boundary mismatches the germline segment, possibly from a read error. The data originate from a study of cytomegalovirus exposure and HLA in healthy donors. The CDR3 covers 12 residues. Looked up from germline, CDR1 is SEHNR and CDR2 is FQNEAQ (reference sequence). Both 60 Vbeta primers and 13 Jbeta primers went into the PCR. Only in-frame clones appear in the TCRdb table, and some are missing; sequencing was by immunoSEQ multiplex PCR. The sample yields about 170,000 clones, 75% to 85% seen once. Study-level results: Among TCR beta chains, those listed as cytomegalovirus-associated numbered around 160. By a later analysis, the bulk of CMV-associated TCR beta chains appeared HLA-restricted. Later analysis revealed greater clonal expansion in HLA-associated TCR beta chains than in equally common others.

The chain couples TRBV7-9 to TRBJ2-7; 8 bases are a match to TRBD1. This receptor was taken from a woman aged 45-65 years in good health and CMV-seronegative. Sequencing was done on a sample of PBMCs. The CDR3 loop is CSSSLQGGEQYF. The CDR3, as DNA: TGTTCCAGCAGCTTACAGGGGGGCGAGCAGTACTTC.